This passage covers 22 T cell receptor beta chains from one sample sequenced in a study of cytomegalovirus exposure and HLA in healthy donors. The study ran its PCR with 60 Vbeta and 13 Jbeta primers. Sequencing was performed with immunoSEQ multiplex PCR; in TCRdb, only in-frame clones are kept and a portion is missing. The profile covers 170,000 or so clones, with 78% appearing a single time and approximately 3% taken by the ten largest. The sample consisted of PBMCs. These TCRs come from a woman aged 35 to 49 in good health and CMV-seronegative.

This rearrangement joins TRBV15 to TRBJ2-1, with TRBD2 identical over 15 bases. The CDR3 has 16 residues. Per the germline V gene, CDR1 is LNHNV and CDR2 is YYDKDF (reference sequence). Trimming removed 3 bases from V and 10 bases from J; junction bases left unmatched: 7. CDR3 sequence: CATSRGLAGGIPEQFF. The CDR3 DNA sequence: TGTGCCACCAGCAGGGGACTAGCGGGGGGCATACCCGAGCAGTTCTTC. The variable domain in full, completed from reference TRBV15 and TRBJ2-1, reads DAMVIQNPRYQVTQFGKPVTLSCSQTLNHNVMYWYQQKSSQAPKLLFHYYDKDFNNEADTPDNFQSRRPNTSFCFLDIRSPGLGDTAMYLCATSRGLAGGIPEQFFGPGTRLTVL.

V and J are TRBV4-1 and TRBJ1-4, with D possibly TRBD1 on 6 matching bases. Trimming cost V 6 bases and J 2 bases, with 13 bases left between them. The CDR3 is made up of 15 amino acids. Germline lookup yields CDR1 MGHRA and CDR2 YSYEKL. The CDR3 here is CASRRWGGTNEKLFF. Written as DNA, the CDR3 is TGCGCCAGCAGGCGTTGGGGGGGCACTAATGAAAAACTGTTTTTT.

This chain joins TRBV12-5 and TRBJ2-7; D not certain. Germline V lookup: CDR1 LGHNT, CDR2 FRNRAP. With 5 bases removed from V and 3 bases from J, the gap between germline ends came to 11 bases. The CDR3 sequence is 13 residues long. The CDR3 coding sequence is TGTGCTAGTGGTACTAATGACCGCTACGAGCAGTACTTC. Protein: CASGTNDRYEQYF. The variable domain in full, completed from reference TRBV12-5 and TRBJ2-7, reads DARVTQTPRHKVTEMGQEVTMRCQPILGHNTVFWYRQTMMQGLELLAYFRNRAPLDDSGMPKDRFSAEMPDATLATLKIQPSEPRDSAVYFCASGTNDRYEQYFGPGTRLTVT.

The V call is TRBV19, the J call TRBJ1-1; 11 bases map to TRBD1. The CDR3 has 16 residues. With V trimmed by 2 bases and J by 4 bases, 6 bases remained unmatched. Germline V gene data show CDR1 as LNHDA and CDR2 as SQIVND (reference sequence). CDR3 nucleotide sequence: TGTGCCAGTAGTATACCCCGGACAGGGGGCACCACTGAAGCTTTCTTT. Translated: CASSIPRTGGTTEAFF. The complete variable domain, with remaining parts taken from reference TRBV19 and TRBJ1-1, reads DGGITQSPKYLFRKEGQNVTLSCEQNLNHDAMYWYRQDPGQGLRLIYYSQIVNDFQKGDIAEGYSVSREKKESFPLTVTSAQKNPTAFYLCASSIPRTGGTTEAFFGQGTRLTVV.

This clone turned up a few times. The chain couples TRBV5-1 to TRBJ1-1; D gene ambiguous. The V gene lost 4 bases and the J gene lost 1 base, with 14 bases spanning the gap. The CDR3 runs 15 residues. Germline V lookup: CDR1 SGHRS, CDR2 YFSETQ. The CDR3 is CASSLTVAANTEAFF. The CDR3 DNA is TGCGCCAGCAGCCTAACCGTAGCCGCGAACACTGAAGCTTTCTTT.

This clone was counted once. V usage is TRBV5-1 and J usage is TRBJ1-5, with 8 bases identical to TRBD1. This CDR3 has 14 amino acids. Germline CDR1 reads SGHRS; CDR2 reads YFSETQ. Trimming at V came to 2 bases and at J to 9 bases, leaving 7 bases not matched to a gene. CDR3 sequence: CASSLGQGDRPQHF. The DNA for the CDR3 is TGCGCCAGCAGCTTAGGACAGGGCGACAGGCCCCAGCATTTT.

This sequence joins TRBV27 and TRBJ2-4, with a weak D call TRBD2 (5 bases). The CDR3 contains 15 residues. V dropped 1 base and J dropped 7 bases, with 14 bases sitting between them. Germline V lookup: CDR1 MNHEY, CDR2 SMNVEV (reference sequence). The CDR3 loop is CASSLLATPMNIQYF. Here the CDR3 DNA reads TGTGCCAGCAGTTTATTAGCGACTCCTATGAACATTCAGTACTTC.

V gene TRBV7-2 combines with J gene TRBJ1-1; TRBD1 matches at 8 bases. Looked up from germline, CDR1 is SGHTA and CDR2 is FQGNSA. The CDR3 extends over 13 amino acids. The V gene end was trimmed by 5 bases and the J gene end by 4 bases; junction bases not matched to a gene: 3. CDR3 bases: TGTGCCAGCAGCATTGGACAGGGCACTGAAGCTTTCTTT. It translates to CASSIGQGTEAFF.

The chain has TRBV12-5 and TRBJ2-6, with 9 positions matching TRBD1. V gave up 5 bases and J gave up 0 bases; unmatched junction bases: 23. The germline V gene has CDR1 LGHNT and CDR2 FRNRAP. This CDR3 is 23 amino acids long. The CDR3 DNA reads as TGTGCTAGTGGTCTGGGACGGGGGACAGGGAAGCGGGTAGACGTCTCTGGGGCCAACGTCCTGACTTTC. As protein: CASGLGRGTGKRVDVSGANVLTF.

V and J are TRBV5-1 and TRBJ1-1; 8 nucleotides line up with TRBD1. The CDR3 is 16 amino acids. V was clipped by 6 bases and J by 6 bases; unmatched bases: 16. The germline gives CDR1 SGHRS, CDR2 YFSETQ. This CDR3 reads CASKPRQGAAGAEAFF. CDR3 sequence (DNA): TGCGCCAGCAAACCCCGCCAGGGGGCAGCGGGCGCTGAAGCTTTCTTT.

The chain couples TRBV18 to TRBJ1-6, with a possible D match to TRBD1 (5 bases). V shed 1 base and J shed 7 bases, with 11 bases lying between them. Germline assignment: CDR1 KGHSH and CDR2 LQKENI. This CDR3 spans 15 amino acids. CDR3 region: CASSPLTGGNSPLHF. CDR3 bases: TGTGCCAGCTCACCACTTACAGGCGGAAATTCACCCCTCCACTTT.

The rearrangement uses TRBV4-2 and TRBJ2-3; the match to TRBD2 covers 7 bases. This CDR3 region has 16 residues. Germline V lookup: CDR1 LGHNA, CDR2 YNFKEQ. Trimming cost V 0 bases and J 1 base; bases outside gene matches: 4. The CDR3 sequence: CASSQEGAGGTDTQYF. The CDR3 nucleotides are TGTGCCAGCAGCCAAGAGGGCGCGGGGGGCACAGATACGCAGTATTTT.

The gene calls are TRBV12-5 and TRBJ1-5, with TRBD1 matching 9 bases. V shed 5 bases, J shed 5 bases, and the junction held 4 bases outside the gene matches. The CDR3 length is 14 residues. Germline values: CDR1 LGHNT, CDR2 FRNRAP. CDR3 residues: CASGRGQGYQPQHF. The CDR3 DNA reads TGTGCTAGTGGTCGGGGACAGGGATATCAGCCCCAGCATTTT.

The gene calls are TRBV28 and TRBJ2-3; 8 positions agree with TRBD1. The trim removed 3 bases at V and 0 bases at J, leaving 11 bases unmatched. CDR3 length: 18 amino acids. CDR1 and CDR2 from the germline V gene are MDHEN and SYDVKM. CDR3 nucleotide sequence: TGTGCCAGCAGTTTTTCCCGAGGACAGGGCTCTAGCACAGATACGCAGTATTTT. Protein sequence: CASSFSRGQGSSTDTQYF.

The V and J genes are TRBV10-1 and TRBJ2-3, with 8 nucleotides matching TRBD2. V was pared by 4 bases and J by 6 bases, with 6 bases of the junction left unmatched. In germline, CDR1 is WNHNN, CDR2 SYGVQD (reference sequence). The CDR3 length is 14 residues. Here the CDR3 reads CASSGRTSSDTQYF. The DNA of the CDR3 is TGCGCCAGCAGTGGTAGGACTAGCAGCGATACGCAGTATTTT.

The V call is TRBV6-1, the J call TRBJ1-1, with TRBD1 matching 8 bases. This CDR3 spans 14 amino acids. Germline CDR1 MNHNS, CDR2 SASEGT. J lost 5 bases, V lost 4 bases, and 6 bases had no gene match. In DNA, the CDR3 is TGTGCCAGCAGTGGACAATGGACAGGGACTGAAGCTTTCTTT. This encodes CASSGQWTGTEAFF.

This clone was seen more than once but under ten times. The chain has TRBV28 and TRBJ2-1; possibly TRBD1 for D (6 bases). The ends were cut back, 8 bases at V and 10 bases at J, with 18 bases in the middle. The CDR3 contains 13 residues. The V gene's germline CDR1 is MDHEN and CDR2 SYDVKM. For the CDR3, the DNA is TGTGCCAGCTGGGGACAAGGGGCAGGAGAGCAGTTCTTC. This sequence encodes CASWGQGAGEQFF.

The V call is TRBV5-1, the J call TRBJ2-6, with unresolved D. Between the trimmed V and J ends, which lost 0 bases and 1 base, there was a span of 11 bases. CDR3 length: 17 amino acids. The germline V gene encodes CDR1 SGHRS and CDR2 YFSETQ. In DNA form, the CDR3 reads TGCGCCAGCAGCTTGGAACAGACCCTATCTGGGGCCAACGTCCTGACTTTC. Protein sequence: CASSLEQTLSGANVLTF.

V usage is TRBV7-2 and J usage is TRBJ2-3; the match to TRBD2 covers 8 bases. The CDR3 is 17 amino acids. Germline V CDR1 and CDR2: SGHTA, FQGNSA. Trimming took 2 bases from V and 5 from J; bases not matched to a gene: 12. In DNA, the CDR3 is TGTGCCAGCAGCTTAAGATTTAGCGGGGATGGAGGAGATACGCAGTATTTT. Amino acid sequence: CASSLRFSGDGGDTQYF.

J is TRBJ2-7 and V is TRBV28; TRBD1 aligns across 8 bases. Germline V gene data show CDR1 as MDHEN and CDR2 as SYDVKM. Trimming took 6 bases from V and 5 from J; bases not matched to a gene: 9. This CDR3 spans 14 amino acids. This chain's CDR3 is CASRSDRESNEQYF. The CDR3 DNA follows: TGTGCCAGCAGGTCGGACAGGGAGTCCAACGAGCAGTACTTC.

V usage is TRBV19 and J usage is TRBJ2-5; tentative D call: TRBD1 (6 bases). Germline lookup yields CDR1 LNHDA and CDR2 SQIVND (reference sequence). V was trimmed by 4 bases and J by 2 bases, leaving 8 bases between them. This CDR3 region has 13 residues. Here the CDR3 DNA reads TGTGCCAGTAGTAACGACAGGCAAGAGACCCAGTACTTC. Translating gives CASSNDRQETQYF.

The V gene is TRBV7-6, the J gene TRBJ2-5; 10 bases align to TRBD1. The J call is uncertain, as TRBJ2-7 better fits the DNA end. The germline CDR1 and CDR2 sequences are SGHVS and FNYEAQ. The CDR3 spans 15 residues. CDR3: CASSPGTGASYEQYF. The CDR3 DNA follows: TGTGCCAGCAGCCCGGGGACAGGGGCTTCCTACGAGCAGTACTTC.